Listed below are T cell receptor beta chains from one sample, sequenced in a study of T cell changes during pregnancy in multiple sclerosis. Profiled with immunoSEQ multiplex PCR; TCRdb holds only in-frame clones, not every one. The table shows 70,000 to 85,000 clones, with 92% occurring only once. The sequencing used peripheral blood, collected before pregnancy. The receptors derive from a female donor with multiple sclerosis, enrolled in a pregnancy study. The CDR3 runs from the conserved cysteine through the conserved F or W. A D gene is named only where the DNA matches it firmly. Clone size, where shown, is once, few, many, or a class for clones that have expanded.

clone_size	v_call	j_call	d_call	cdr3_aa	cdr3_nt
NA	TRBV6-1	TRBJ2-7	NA	CASSVGIAVSEQYF	TGTGCCAGCAGCGTAGGGATAGCGGTAAGCGAGCAGTACTTC
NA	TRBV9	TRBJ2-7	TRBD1	CASSVAGQGSYEQYF	TGTGCCAGCAGCGTAGCGGGACAGGGGTCCTACGAGCAGTACTTC
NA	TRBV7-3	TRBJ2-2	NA	CASSSRQVANTGELFF	TGTGCCAGCAGCTCCAGACAGGTCGCGAACACCGGGGAGCTGTTTTTT
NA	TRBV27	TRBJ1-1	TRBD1	CASSKRAGAGGTEAFF	TGTGCCAGTTCCAAGCGGGCAGGGGCAGGGGGGACTGAAGCTTTCTTT
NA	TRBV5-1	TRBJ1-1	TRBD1	CASSLGQGALANTEAFF	TGCGCCAGCAGCTTAGGACAGGGGGCTCTGGCGAACACTGAAGCTTTCTTT
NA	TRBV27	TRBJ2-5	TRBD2	CASSFRVGTSGDLKETQYF	TGTGCCAGCAGTTTTCGGGTTGGTACTAGCGGGGACTTAAAAGAGACCCAGTACTTC
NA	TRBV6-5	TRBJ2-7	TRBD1	CASSTGESYEQYF	TGTGCCAGCAGTACAGGGGAATCCTACGAGCAGTACTTC
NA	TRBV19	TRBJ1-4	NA	CASSIMGGPGTNEKLFF	TGTGCCAGTAGTATAATGGGAGGGCCCGGGACTAATGAAAAACTGTTTTTT
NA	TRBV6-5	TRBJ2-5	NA	CASSLNTDQETQYF	TGTGCCAGCAGTTTGAACACAGACCAAGAGACCCAGTACTTC
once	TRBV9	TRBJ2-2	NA	CASSVGGGALTGELFF	TGTGCCAGCAGCGTAGGGGGCGGAGCCTTAACCGGGGAGCTGTTTTTT
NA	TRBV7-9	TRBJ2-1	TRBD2	CASSSTSGYNEQFF	TGTGCCAGCAGCTCGACTAGCGGGTACAATGAGCAGTTCTTC
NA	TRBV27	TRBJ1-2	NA	CASSLSGDYGYTF	TGTGCCAGCAGTTTGTCCGGGGACTATGGCTACACCTTC
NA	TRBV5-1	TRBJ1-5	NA	CASSLDPGGNQPQHF	TGCGCCAGCAGCTTGGACCCGGGTGGCAATCAGCCCCAGCATTTT
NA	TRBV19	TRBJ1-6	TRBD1	CASRVDRGNSYSPLHF	TGTGCCAGTAGAGTCGACAGGGGTAACTCCTATTCACCCCTCCACTTT
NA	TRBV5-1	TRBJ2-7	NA	CASSPKAGSSYEQYF	TGCGCCAGCAGCCCGAAGGCGGGGAGCTCCTACGAGCAGTACTTC
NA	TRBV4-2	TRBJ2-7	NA	CASSQRGVLSYEQYF	TGTGCCAGCAGCCAAAGGGGCGTACTCTCCTACGAGCAGTACTTC
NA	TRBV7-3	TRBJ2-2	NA	CASSPSGTGELFF	TGTGCCAGCAGCCCGTCGGGGACCGGGGAGCTGTTTTTT
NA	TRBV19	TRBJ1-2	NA	CASSHQTGGYGYTF	TGTGCCAGTAGTCATCAGACAGGTGGATATGGCTACACCTTC
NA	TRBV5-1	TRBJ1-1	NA	CASQNRVGDEAFF	TGCGCCAGCCAGAACAGGGTGGGGGATGAAGCTTTCTTT
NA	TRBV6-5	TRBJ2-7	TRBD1	CASSYSRDRSYEQYF	TGTGCCAGCAGTTACTCTCGGGACAGATCTTACGAGCAGTACTTC
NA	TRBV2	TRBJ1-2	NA	CASSGVQGYYGYTF	TGTGCCAGCAGTGGGGTGCAGGGCTACTATGGCTACACCTTC
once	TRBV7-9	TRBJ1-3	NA	CASSRWIDSPGNTIYF	TGTGCCAGCAGCCGCTGGATTGACAGTCCGGGAAACACCATATATTTT
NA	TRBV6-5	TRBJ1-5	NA	CASSYSRERHQPQHF	TGTGCCAGCAGTTACTCCAGGGAAAGGCATCAGCCCCAGCATTTT
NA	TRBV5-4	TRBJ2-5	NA	CASSLFREETQYF	TGTGCCAGCAGCTTGTTCAGGGAAGAGACCCAGTACTTC
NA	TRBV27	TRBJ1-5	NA	CASSWARNQPQHF	TGTGCCAGCAGTTGGGCGAGAAATCAGCCCCAGCATTTT
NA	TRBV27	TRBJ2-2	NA	CASSLAENTGELFF	TGTGCCAGCAGCCTAGCAGAGAACACCGGGGAGCTGTTTTTT
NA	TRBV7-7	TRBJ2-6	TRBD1	CASSPGQNSGANVLTF	TGTGCTAGCAGCCCGGGACAGAACTCTGGGGCCAACGTCCTGACTTTC
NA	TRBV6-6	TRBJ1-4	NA	CASSWGQGSTNEKLFF	TGTGCCAGCAGCTGGGGGCAGGGATCAACTAATGAAAAACTGTTTTTT
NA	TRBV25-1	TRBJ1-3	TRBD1	CASRAGGNTIYF	TGTGCCAGCAGAGCAGGGGGTAACACCATATATTTT
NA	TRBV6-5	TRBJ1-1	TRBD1	CASSSSRDRVVTEAFF	TGTGCCAGCAGTTCATCCCGGGACAGGGTTGTAACTGAAGCTTTCTTT
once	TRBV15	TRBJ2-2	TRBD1	CATSRKGGANTGELFF	TGTGCCACCAGCAGAAAAGGGGGCGCGAACACCGGGGAGCTGTTTTTT
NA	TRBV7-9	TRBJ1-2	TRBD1	CASSSLQGHGYTF	TGTGCCAGCAGCTCATTACAGGGGCATGGCTACACCTTC
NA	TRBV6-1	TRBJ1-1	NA	CASSDLPPEAFF	TGTGCCAGCAGTGACCTCCCTCCTGAAGCTTTCTTT
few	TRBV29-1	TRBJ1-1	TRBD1	CSVPPTGPEAFF	TGCAGCGTTCCGCCGACAGGGCCTGAAGCTTTCTTT
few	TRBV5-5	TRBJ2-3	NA	CASSLSADTQYF	TGTGCCAGCAGCCTGAGTGCAGATACGCAGTATTTT
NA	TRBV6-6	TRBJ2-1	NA	CASSNRQPGANEQFF	TGTGCCAGCTCAAACCGTCAGCCAGGGGCGAATGAGCAGTTCTTC
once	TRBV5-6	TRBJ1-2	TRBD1	CASRTPGGSYGYTF	TGTGCCAGCAGAACACCAGGGGGGAGCTATGGCTACACCTTC
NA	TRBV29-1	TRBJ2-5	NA	CSVEGGPEETQYF	TGCAGCGTTGAAGGGGGGCCGGAGGAGACCCAGTACTTC
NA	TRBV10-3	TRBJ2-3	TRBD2	CAIRRGLAGSTDTQYF	TGTGCCATCAGAAGAGGGCTAGCGGGGAGCACAGATACGCAGTATTTT
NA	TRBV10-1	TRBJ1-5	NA	CASRTGLWSNQPQHF	TGCGCCAGCAGGACAGGACTGTGGAGCAATCAGCCCCAGCATTTT
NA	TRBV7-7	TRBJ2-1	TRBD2	CASSPDLGPTSTTYDEQFF	TGTGCTAGCAGCCCTGACTTAGGCCCGACTAGCACGACCTACGATGAGCAGTTCTTC
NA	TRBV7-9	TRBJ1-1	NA	CASSLLGAEAFF	TGTGCCAGCAGCTTGTTAGGGGCTGAAGCTTTCTTT
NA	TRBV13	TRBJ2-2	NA	CASSLTSWDTGELFF	TGTGCCAGCAGCTTAACTAGTTGGGACACCGGGGAGCTGTTTTTT
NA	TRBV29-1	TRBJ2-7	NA	CSVGEGRGYEQYF	TGCAGCGTTGGTGAGGGAAGAGGCTACGAGCAGTACTTC
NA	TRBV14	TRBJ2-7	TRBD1	CASSQESRTGQYF	TGTGCCAGCAGCCAAGAGAGTAGGACAGGGCAATACTTC
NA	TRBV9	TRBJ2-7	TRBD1	CASSLTGTGVYEQYF	TGTGCCAGCAGCTTAACCGGGACAGGGGTCTACGAGCAGTACTTC
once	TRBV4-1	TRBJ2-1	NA	CASSQAPLGSYNEQFF	TGCGCCAGCAGCCAAGCCCCGCTCGGCTCCTACAATGAGCAGTTCTTC
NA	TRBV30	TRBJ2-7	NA	CAWSLRGEQYF	TGTGCCTGGAGTCTCAGGGGCGAGCAGTACTTC
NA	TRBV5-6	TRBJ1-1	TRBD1	CASSFGTENTEAFF	TGTGCCAGCAGCTTTGGGACAGAGAACACTGAAGCTTTCTTT
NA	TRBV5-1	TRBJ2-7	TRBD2	CASSLGSGGAYEQYF	TGCGCCAGCAGCTTGGGGAGCGGGGGAGCCTACGAGCAGTACTTC
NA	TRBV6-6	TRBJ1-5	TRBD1	CASRRTGVHQPQHF	TGTGCCAGCAGACGAACAGGGGTCCATCAGCCCCAGCATTTT
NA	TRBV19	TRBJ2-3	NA	CASSIGGGEVSTDTQYF	TGTGCCAGTAGTATAGGTGGAGGGGAAGTAAGCACAGATACGCAGTATTTT
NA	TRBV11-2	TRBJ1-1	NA	CASSLVSGTEAFF	TGTGCCAGCAGCTTAGTATCGGGCACTGAAGCTTTCTTT
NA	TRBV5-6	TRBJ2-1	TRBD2	CASSEGTSGYNEQFF	TGTGCCAGCAGCGAGGGGACTAGCGGGTACAATGAGCAGTTCTTC